These 6 T cell receptor beta chains came from one sample sequenced in a study of regulatory T cells in long-lasting Graves disease. For TCR beta, libraries came from iRepertoire HTBI primers and Arm-PCR of CDR3 regions. Using its own MiXCR run on the multiplex PCR reads, TCRdb lists one record per CDR3 protein. The sample includes about 350,000 distinct CDR3 sequences, about a sixth of them seen just once. Time point specified: newly diagnosed GD, antithyroid drugs for less than 3 months. There was RNA extracted from PBMCs, and the TCR library was made from it. The sample was also reused in another study, on T cells in Graves' hyperthyroidism and ophthalmopathy.

Source: peripheral blood mononuclear cells (PBMCs), taken at new diagnosis, from a patient treated with antithyroid drugs. These receptors all come from a woman aged 18-29 years with Graves disease.

This clonotype was picked up a small number of times. V and J are TRBV20-1 and TRBJ1-6; maybe TRBD1 (6 bases). This CDR3 is built from 17 residues. Germline CDR1 is DFQATT and CDR2 is SNEGSKA (reference sequence). V was cut by 0 bases and J by 3 bases, with 15 bases left in between. The CDR3 loop reads CSARDIRGQDYNSPLHF. CDR3 DNA: TGCAGTGCTAGAGATATAAGGGGACAAGACTATAATTCACCCCTCCACTTT.

V gene TRBV20-1 combines with J gene TRBJ2-7; D remains ambiguous. The germline CDR1 and CDR2 sequences are DFQATT and SNEGSKA (reference sequence). V was pared by 3 bases and J by 2 bases, with 20 bases between. This CDR3 has 16 amino acids. The CDR3 is CSARARQVIPTYEQYF. CDR3 in DNA: TGCAGTGCTAGGGCTCGGCAGGTAATTCCCACCTACGAGCAGTACTTC.

This clonotype was counted at least ten times. The chain employs TRBV30 and TRBJ2-1; unclear D gene. There are 14 residues in the CDR3. V lost 2 bases and J lost 5, with 13 bases in between. Germline V gene sequence: CDR1 GTSNPN, CDR2 SVGIG (reference sequence). CDR3 nucleotides: TGTGCCTGGAGTCCCCAGATGAACGACAATGAGCAGTTCTTC. Translated, it gives CAWSPQMNDNEQFF.

This clonotype was counted many times. The chain has TRBV5-4 and TRBJ1-6, with no clear D. CDR1 is SGHNT, CDR2 YYREEE, per germline (reference sequence). The CDR3 has 14 amino acids. The V gene lost 4 bases and the J gene lost 5 bases, with 10 bases spanning the gap. DNA for the CDR3: TGTGCCAGCAGCCGCGAACAGAATAATTCACCCCTCCACTTT. Protein product: CASSREQNNSPLHF.

This clonotype was recorded many times. J is TRBJ1-5 and V is TRBV30; D unclear. Germline V gives CDR1 GTSNPN, CDR2 SVGIG (reference sequence). CDR3 length: 13 residues. With 3 bases removed from V and 9 bases from J, the gap between germline ends came to 15 bases. Written as DNA, the CDR3 is TGTGCCTGGAGCCAGGATACGCGGAGGCCCCAGCATTTT. The encoded protein is CAWSQDTRRPQHF. The entire variable domain, with the rest obtained from reference TRBV30 and TRBJ1-5, is as follows: SQTIHQWPATLVQPVGSPLSLECTVEGTSNPNLYWYRQAAGRGLQLLFYSVGIGQISSEVPQNLSASRPQDRQFILSSKKLLLSDSGFYLCAWSQDTRRPQHFGDGTRLSIL.

This clonotype has at least ten counts. The V call is TRBV12-3 or TRBV12-4, the J call TRBJ1-1, with D possibly being TRBD1 (5 bases). The CDR3 has 13 amino acids. Trimming left V 10 bases short and J 3 bases short, with 15 bases between. CDR3 sequence: CATLGRGDTEAFF. In DNA form, the CDR3 reads TGTGCCACCCTTGGCAGAGGGGACACTGAAGCTTTCTTT.